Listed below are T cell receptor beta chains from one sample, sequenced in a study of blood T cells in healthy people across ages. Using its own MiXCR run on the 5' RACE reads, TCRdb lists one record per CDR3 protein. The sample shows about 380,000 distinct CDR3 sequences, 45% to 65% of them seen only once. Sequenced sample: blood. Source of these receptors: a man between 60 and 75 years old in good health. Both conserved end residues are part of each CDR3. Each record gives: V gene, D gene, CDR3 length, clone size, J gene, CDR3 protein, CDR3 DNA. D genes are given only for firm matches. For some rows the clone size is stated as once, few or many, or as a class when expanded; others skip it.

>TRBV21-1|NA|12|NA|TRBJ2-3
CASSKGVDTQYF
TGTGCCAGCAGCAAAGGGGTCGATACGCAGTATTTT
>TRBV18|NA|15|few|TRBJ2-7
CASSPNRQFSYEQYF
TGTGCCAGCTCCCCCAATCGACAGTTCTCCTACGAGCAGTACTTC
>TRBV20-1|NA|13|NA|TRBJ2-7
CSAGQGEFYEQYF
TGCAGTGCTGGTCAAGGGGAATTCTACGAGCAGTACTTC
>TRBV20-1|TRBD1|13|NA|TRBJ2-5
CSAPDRGWKTQYF
TGCAGTGCCCCAGACAGGGGGTGGAAGACCCAGTACTTC
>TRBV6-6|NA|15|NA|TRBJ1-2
CASSYSGVESYGYTF
TGTGCCAGCAGTTACTCGGGTGTGGAATCCTATGGCTACACCTTC
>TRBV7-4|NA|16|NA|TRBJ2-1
CASSLVPGGWYNEQFF
TGTGCCAGCAGCTTAGTCCCTGGCGGCTGGTACAATGAGCAGTTCTTC
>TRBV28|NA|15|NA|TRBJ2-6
CASSGPGTGANVLTF
TGTGCCAGCAGTGGTCCGGGTACTGGGGCCAACGTCCTGACTTTC
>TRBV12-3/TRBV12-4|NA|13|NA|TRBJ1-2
CASSPGRKYGYTF
TGTGCCAGCTCCCCCGGACGGAAATATGGCTACACCTTC
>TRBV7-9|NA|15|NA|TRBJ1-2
CASSLAQSLAYGYTF
TGTGCCAGCAGCTTAGCCCAATCCCTAGCTTATGGCTACACCTTC
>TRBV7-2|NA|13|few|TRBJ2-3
CAGGQASTDTQYF
TGTGCCGGGGGGCAGGCGAGCACAGATACGCAGTATTTT
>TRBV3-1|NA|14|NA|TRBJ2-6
CATRSSSGANVLTF
TGTGCCACTCGTTCCAGTTCTGGGGCCAACGTCCTGACTTTC
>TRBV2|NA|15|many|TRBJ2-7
CASSEARGTTGEQYF
TGTGCCAGCAGTGAAGCGCGCGGGACGACGGGCGAGCAGTACTTC
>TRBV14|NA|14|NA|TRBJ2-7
CASSPRGASYEQYF
TGTGCCAGCAGCCCTAGGGGGGCCTCCTACGAGCAGTACTTC
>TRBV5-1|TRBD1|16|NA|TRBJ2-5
CASSLRRTGLRDEQYF
TGCGCCAGCAGCCTACGGAGGACAGGTCTAAGGGATGAGCAGTACTTC
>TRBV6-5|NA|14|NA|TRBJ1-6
CASSPDSYNSPLHF
TGTGCCAGCAGCCCCGACAGCTATAATTCACCCCTCCACTTT